This T cell receptor beta chain was obtained from a study of TIL therapy for anti-PD-1-resistant metastatic lung cancer. Specified time point: pre-treatment sample, taken before nivolumab and TIL therapy. Enrollment ran from October 2017 to early 2020. V lost 1 base, J lost 3 bases, and 4 bases lay in between. Germline V gives CDR1 SNHLY, CDR2 FYNNEI. The CDR3 is 12 amino acids. The libraries were made with immunoSEQ v3. Measured with immunoSEQ multiplex PCR; TCRdb has only the in-frame clones, and not every one. The sample has tens of thousands of clones, 70% to 85% seen once. The rearrangement links TRBV2 to TRBJ2-7; D not resolved. This clonotype was obtained from a man aged 70-80 years with non-small cell lung cancer. The input for sequencing was blood, taken at baseline. In DNA, the CDR3 is TGTGCCAGCAGTGAAGAACTCTACGAGCAGTACTTC. This sequence encodes CASSEELYEQYF.